This T cell receptor beta chain was retrieved from a study of control samples from healthy donors and cancer patients. J gave up 4 bases and V 5 bases, and 9 bases lay outside the gene matches. CDR1 and CDR2 (germline): LNHDA, SQIVND (reference sequence). The length of the CDR3 is 16 residues. Here immunoSEQ multiplex PCR was the method, and the copy in TCRdb shows in-frame clones only, minus some. This sample has around 75,000 clones, with approximately 92% found just once. The sequenced material came from blood. The genes are TRBV19 and TRBJ2-7; 12 bases align to TRBD1. This sequence originates from a woman aged 55 to 70 in good health. The CDR3 is CASSAPGQGARYEQYF. Written as DNA, the CDR3 is TGTGCCAGTAGTGCCCCGGGACAGGGGGCGCGTTACGAGCAGTACTTC. Looking up the rest from reference TRBV19 and TRBJ2-7 gives the full variable domain: DGGITQSPKYLFRKEGQNVTLSCEQNLNHDAMYWYRQDPGQGLRLIYYSQIVNDFQKGDIAEGYSVSREKKESFPLTVTSAQKNPTAFYLCASSAPGQGARYEQYFGPGTRLTVT.